The text below deals with one T cell receptor (beta chain). Its target is not known. This sample was included in a study of regulatory T cells in long-lasting Graves disease. General study points: Peripheral blood was the sole material, not thyroid tissue.

Both iRepertoire HTBI primers and Arm-PCR of CDR3 regions were used to build the TCR beta libraries. As originally analysed: Sample data revealed fewer than 70 TRBV and more than 13 TRBJ segments. MiXCR, run by TCRdb on the multiplex PCR reads, gives a single entry per CDR3 protein. These V and J calls derive from TCRdb rather than the authors' analysis. The table lists about 460,000 distinct CDR3 sequences, around 15% of them singletons. The CDR3 length is 16 residues. Per germline, CDR1 SGHNT and CDR2 YYREEE (reference sequence). Trimming shortened V by 3 bases and J by 6 bases, and 19 bases separated the two germline ends. Time point of the sample: newly diagnosed GD, antithyroid drugs for less than 3 months. Isolated PBMC RNA provided the starting material for the TCR library. Patients hailed from an endocrinology department in Xi'an, China. These data also formed part of another study, on T cells in Graves' hyperthyroidism and ophthalmopathy. That source adds: Absent ophthalmopathy progression within 18 months defined stable Graves' hyperthyroidism.

The sequenced sample was peripheral blood mononuclear cells (PBMCs), obtained at new diagnosis, from a patient treated with antithyroid drugs. The receptor's source is a woman aged 45-60 years with Graves disease. This rearrangement joins TRBV5-4 to TRBJ2-1, with no clear D. As DNA, the CDR3 is TGTGCCAGCAGCTCCATCACTCTAGACGCCCCCAATGAGCAGTTCTTC. It is translated as CASSSITLDAPNEQFF.